The present T cell receptor beta chain was sequenced within a study of T cells after yellow fever vaccination. The study, taken as a whole, reports: Within FACS-sorted repertoires, abundant clonotypes contaminating from the bulk population could be present.

Template switching with 5'RACE generated the TCR cDNA and added a universal primer site and UMIs. TCRdb re-called the 5' RACE reads with MiXCR, one entry per CDR3 protein. The sample holds about 25,000 distinct CDR3 sequences, less than 4% seen once. By proportion, this clonotype is medium-sized (0.01 to 0.1%). This CDR3 is built from 14 residues. Trimming removed 6 bases from V and 6 bases from J, with 19 bases in between. Germline V gene sequence: CDR1 DFQATT, CDR2 SNEGSKA (reference sequence). The receptor comes from a man younger than 30 who received the YFV17D yellow fever vaccine. The genes are TRBV20-1 and TRBJ2-3; D tentatively reads TRBD1 or TRBD2 (6 bases each). The sequences come from PBMCs, either bulk or a sorted T-cell subset (CD4+, CD8+, memory, or dextramer-sorted; not recorded which), collected 35 to 50 days after the first yellow fever vaccination. CDR3 protein: CSAPGGRVRDTQYF. DNA of the CDR3: TGCAGTGCCCCCGGGGGCAGGGTTCGGGATACGCAGTATTTT.